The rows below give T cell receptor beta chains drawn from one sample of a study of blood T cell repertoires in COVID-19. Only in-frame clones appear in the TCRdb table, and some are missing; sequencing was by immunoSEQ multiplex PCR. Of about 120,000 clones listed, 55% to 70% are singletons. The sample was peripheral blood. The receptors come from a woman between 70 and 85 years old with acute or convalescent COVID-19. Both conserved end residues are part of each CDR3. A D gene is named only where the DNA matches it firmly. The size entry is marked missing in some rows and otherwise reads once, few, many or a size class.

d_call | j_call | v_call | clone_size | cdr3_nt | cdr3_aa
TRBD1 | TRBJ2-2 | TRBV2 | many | TGTGCCAGCAATGGACAGGGGTGGTCCGGGGAGCTGTTTTTT | CASNGQGWSGELFF
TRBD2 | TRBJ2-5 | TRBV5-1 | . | TGCGCCAGCAGCTTGGGAAGGCTAGCGGTAGAGACCCAGTACTTC | CASSLGRLAVETQYF
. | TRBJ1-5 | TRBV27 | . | TGTGCCAGCAGGGTGGGCACGAATCAGCCCCAGCATTTT | CASRVGTNQPQHF
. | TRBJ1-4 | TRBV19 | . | TGTGCCAGTAGTGGCAGGTACGATGAAAAACTGTTTTTT | CASSGRYDEKLFF
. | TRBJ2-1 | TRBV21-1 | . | TGTGCCAGCAGCAAATGGACGAGACTAGCGCATTTTAATGAGCAGTTCTTC | CASSKWTRLAHFNEQFF
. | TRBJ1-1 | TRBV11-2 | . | TGTGCCAGCAGCTCTCGGTGGACTGAAGCTTTCTTT | CASSSRWTEAFF
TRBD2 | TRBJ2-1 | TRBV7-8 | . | TGTGCCAGCAGCTTGAGAACTAGCGGGAGATCCCACAATGAGCAGTTCTTC | CASSLRTSGRSHNEQFF
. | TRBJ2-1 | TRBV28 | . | TGTGCCAGCAGTCCAGGAGGGCAGGGGGGAAGCGTTAGAAATGAGCAGTTCTTC | CASSPGGQGGSVRNEQFF
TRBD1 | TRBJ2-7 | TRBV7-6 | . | TGTGCCAGCAGCTCAGAGGTCGGGACAGGGGATAAATTGCCCTACGAGCAGTACTTC | CASSSEVGTGDKLPYEQYF
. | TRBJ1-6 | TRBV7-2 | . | TGTGCCAGCAGCTTAGACAGGGCGGATAATTCACCCCTCCACTTT | CASSLDRADNSPLHF
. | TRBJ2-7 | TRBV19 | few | TGTGCCAGTAGTATCACAGGCGTCTCCTACGAGCAGTACTTC | CASSITGVSYEQYF
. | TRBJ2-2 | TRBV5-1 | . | TGCGCCAGCACCTCGTACTCCCCTAGGGGGGGGGAGCTGTTTTTT | CASTSYSPRGGELFF
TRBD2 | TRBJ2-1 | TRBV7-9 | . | TGTGCCAGCAGCTTAGGGGCCATAGCGGGAAGCTACAATGAGCAGTTCTTC | CASSLGAIAGSYNEQFF
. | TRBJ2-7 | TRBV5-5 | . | TGTGCCAGCAGCTTGGATGACAGTCTAAGGGAGCAGTACTTC | CASSLDDSLREQYF
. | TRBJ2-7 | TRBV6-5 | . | TGTGCCAGTTCCCGAAAGGTAGGAGGAGAGCAGTACTTC | CASSRKVGGEQYF
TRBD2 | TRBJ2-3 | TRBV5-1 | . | TGCGCCAGCAGCGCCGGGACTAGTGGGGATACGCAGTATTTT | CASSAGTSGDTQYF
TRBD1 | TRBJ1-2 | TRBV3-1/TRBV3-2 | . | TGTGCCAGCAGCCCCCTCGCCCCGGGACAGGGGAACTATGGCTACACCTTC | CASSPLAPGQGNYGYTF
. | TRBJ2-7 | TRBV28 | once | TGTGCCAGCAGCTGGGACAACTACGAGCAGTACTTC | CASSWDNYEQYF
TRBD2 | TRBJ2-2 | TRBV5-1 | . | TGCGCCAGCAGCTTGGCGGCTAGCGGGACGGGGAACACCGGGGAGCTGTTTTTT | CASSLAASGTGNTGELFF
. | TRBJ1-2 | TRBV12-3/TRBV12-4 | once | TGTGCCAGCAGCCCTGGCAGGGATAGCTACACCTTC | CASSPGRDSYTF
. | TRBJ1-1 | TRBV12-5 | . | TGTGCTAGTGGTTTGGTACGCGGGGCAACTGAAGCTTTCTTT | CASGLVRGATEAFF
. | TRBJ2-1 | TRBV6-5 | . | TGTGCCAGCAGGAGACAGGGAGGCATTATCAATGAGCAGTTCTTC | CASRRQGGIINEQFF
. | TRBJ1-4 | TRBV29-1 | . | TGCAGCGTTGCCAACGCCATAGGAGCTAATGAAAAACTGTTTTTT | CSVANAIGANEKLFF
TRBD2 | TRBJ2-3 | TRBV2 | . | TGTGCCAGCAGTGCGCGGGAGGTAGGGGATACGCAGTATTTT | CASSAREVGDTQYF
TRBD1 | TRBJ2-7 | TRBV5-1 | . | TGCGCCAGCAGCATGACAGGGAGCCTCTACGAGCAGTACTTC | CASSMTGSLYEQYF
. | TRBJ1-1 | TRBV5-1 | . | TGCGCCAGCAGCTTGGCCGGGAGGGCCGGAAGGAACACTGAAGCTTTCTTT | CASSLAGRAGRNTEAFF
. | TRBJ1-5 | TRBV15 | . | TGTGCCACCAGCAACGGCGGGGGTCAGCCCCAGCATTTT | CATSNGGGQPQHF
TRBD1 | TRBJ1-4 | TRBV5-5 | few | TGTGCCAGCAGCTTCGTCGGACAGGGAGGTGAAAAACTGTTTTTT | CASSFVGQGGEKLFF
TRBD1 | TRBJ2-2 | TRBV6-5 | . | TGTGCCAGTCGGACAGGGGGGTTGTTCACCGGGGAGCTGTTTTTT | CASRTGGLFTGELFF